Included here is one T cell receptor beta chain sequence, with context. The antigen is undetermined. One junction end does not reproduce the germline sequence, and a read error may be involved. Each 20-30 mg portion of unsorted bulk tissue served as the source for co-extraction of RNA and DNA. These patients lived with chronic HBV infection and had never been treated. This entry is derived from a study of tumor-infiltrating lymphocytes in primary liver carcinoma. Study outcomes and limitations: Overlap between tumor regions exceeded overlap of tumor with adjacent tissue or blood. Significantly larger top-250-clone fractions were found in tumors than in blood (p = 0.039).

Germline V lookup: CDR1 SGHAT, CDR2 FQNNGV. The CDR3 has 14 residues. With a constant-region primer, TCR beta cDNA was made from approximately 520 ng of total RNA. What produced the TCR beta libraries was three nested multiplex PCR rounds using slightly modified ARM-PCR. TRBV1-TRBV30 forward primers paired with a C-beta reverse primer drove the first two PCR rounds, roughly 10 cycles each. TCRdb independently ran MiXCR on the multiplex PCR reads; one entry per CDR3 protein. In the table there are about 33,000 distinct CDR3 sequences, about 79% of which are singletons. Sequences were obtained from liver tumor tissue from sampling region 5. Subset described: tumor region T5, tumor centre. The receptor comes from a man in his forties with primary liver carcinoma and hepatitis B virus infection. The genes are TRBV11-2 and TRBJ2-1, with D unclear. The CDR3 DNA reads as TGTACCAGCAGCTTATACCGACCAGTTAGTGAGCAGTTCTTT. Translated, it gives CTSSLYRPVSEQFF. The full variable domain, completed using reference TRBV11-2 and TRBJ2-1, is EAGVAQSPRYKIIEKRQSVAFWCNPISGHATLYWYQQILGQGPKLLIQFQNNGVVDDSQLPKDRFSAERLKGVDSTLKIQPAKLEDSAVYLCTSSLYRPVSEQFFGPGTRLTVL.